This T cell receptor beta chain is from a study of blood T cells in healthy people across ages. This clonotype was picked up a small number of times. Its specificity is unknown. Trimming took 1 base from V and 0 from J, leaving 9 bases between them. The CDR3 consists of 15 residues. CDR1 MGHDK and CDR2 SYGVNS come from the germline V gene. Whole-study results and caveats: A greater number of naive CD4+ cells and higher diversity distinguished long-lived donors from aged donors. In older individuals, TCR beta diversity per million T cells was lower, falling roughly linearly with age.

Primed by a sample-barcoded 5' primer and a J-beta primer mix, a second PCR proceeded for 7 to 11 cycles. Unique molecular identifiers of 12 random nucleotides labeled each cDNA. Each of the samples gave a minimum of 2.5 million paired-end reads that contained CDR3. TCRdb independently ran MiXCR on the 5' RACE reads; one entry per CDR3 protein. The table records around 1,800,000 distinct CDR3 sequences, around 40% of them present only once. The TCR sequence derives from a human donor in good health. The specimen was blood. The chain combines TRBV25-1 with TRBJ1-2; D is uncertain. The CDR3 DNA reads TGTGCCAGCAGTGAATCCTCGGCCACTAACTATGGCTACACCTTC. It specifies CASSESSATNYGYTF.